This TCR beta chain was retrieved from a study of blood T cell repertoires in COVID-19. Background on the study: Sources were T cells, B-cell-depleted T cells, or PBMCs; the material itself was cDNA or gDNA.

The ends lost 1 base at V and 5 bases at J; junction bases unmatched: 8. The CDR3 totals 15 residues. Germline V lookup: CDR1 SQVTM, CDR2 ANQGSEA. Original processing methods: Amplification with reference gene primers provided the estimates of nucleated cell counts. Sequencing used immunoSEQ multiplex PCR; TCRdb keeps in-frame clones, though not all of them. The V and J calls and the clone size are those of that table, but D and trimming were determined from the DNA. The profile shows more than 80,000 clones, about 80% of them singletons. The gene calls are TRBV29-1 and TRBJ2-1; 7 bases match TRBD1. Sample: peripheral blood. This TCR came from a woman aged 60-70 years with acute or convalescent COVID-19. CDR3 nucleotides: TGCAGCGTTGAAGTATTAGAGGGGGCCGACAATGAGCAGTTCTTC. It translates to CSVEVLEGADNEQFF.